The 23 T cell receptor beta chains given below trace back to one sample, sequenced in a study of cytomegalovirus exposure and HLA in healthy donors. 13 Jbeta primers and 60 Vbeta primers were used for the PCR. Profiled with immunoSEQ multiplex PCR; TCRdb holds only in-frame clones, not every one. The table lists approximately 130,000 clones, approximately 60% of them singletons. The sequenced sample was PBMCs. These receptors all stem from a woman in her thirties or forties in good health and CMV-seronegative.

The CDR3 nucleotides are TGTGCCAGCGCGAGGGCGGTTTTCTATGGCTACACCTTC. This translates into CASARAVFYGYTF. The gene calls are TRBV27 and TRBJ1-2; unclear D gene. V was pared by 8 bases and J by 4 bases, with 14 bases between. The V gene's germline CDR1 is MNHEY and CDR2 SMNVEV (reference sequence). CDR3 size: 13 residues.

The chain uses TRBV2 and TRBJ2-7, with TRBD1 matching over 8 bases. V lost 4 bases, J lost 3 bases, and 5 bases stayed unmatched. CDR1 is SNHLY, CDR2 FYNNEI, per germline. This CDR3 is built from 14 residues. CDR3 residues: CASSVGTGIYEQYF. Here the CDR3 DNA reads TGTGCCAGCAGTGTCGGGACAGGTATCTACGAGCAGTACTTC.

This clone has a handful of counts. J is TRBJ1-1 and V is TRBV6-1; TRBD1 might be the D (6 bases). Germline V gene data show CDR1 as MNHNS and CDR2 as SASEGT. This CDR3 region has 13 residues. V lost 6 bases and J 4 bases, leaving 12 bases between the germline ends. DNA for the CDR3: TGTGCCAGCAGGAACAGGGTGAGCACTGAAGCTTTCTTT. This codes for CASRNRVSTEAFF.

This clone turned up a few times. The rearrangement links TRBV7-3 to TRBJ1-1; 11 bases are a match to TRBD1. The V gene end was trimmed by 5 bases and the J gene end by 1 base; junction bases not matched to a gene: 3. Germline-derived CDR1 and CDR2 are SGHTA and FQGTGA. CDR3 size: 15 residues. The CDR3 sequence is CASSAGQGANTEAFF. The CDR3 DNA follows: TGTGCCAGCAGCGCTGGACAGGGGGCGAACACTGAAGCTTTCTTT. Filled out from reference TRBV7-3 and TRBJ1-1, the complete variable domain reads GAGVSQTPSNKVTEKGKYVELRCDPISGHTALYWYRQSLGQGPEFLIYFQGTGAADDSGLPNDRFFAVRPEGSVSTLKIQRTERGDSAVYLCASSAGQGANTEAFFGQGTRLTVV.

This clone was observed a handful of times. The V gene is TRBV10-2, the J gene TRBJ1-1; D is uncertain. V was cut by 10 bases and J by 4 bases, with 19 bases left in between. CDR1 is WSHSY and CDR2 is SAAADI in the germline V gene. This CDR3 region has 14 residues. CDR3 coding DNA: TGCGCCACCAGGATCGAGGATTTGGGCACTGAAGCTTTCTTT. Translated: CATRIEDLGTEAFF.

The chain has TRBV10-3 and TRBJ2-1; 10 bases are shared with TRBD1. V was pared by 6 bases and J by 6 bases, with 8 bases of the junction left unmatched. Germline V gene data show CDR1 as ENHRY and CDR2 as SYGVKD. This CDR3 contains 15 residues. CDR3 loop: CAIRGGTGEANEQFF. The CDR3 DNA sequence: TGTGCCATCAGGGGGGGGACAGGGGAGGCCAATGAGCAGTTCTTC.

The J gene is TRBJ1-2, the V gene TRBV5-1; D possibly corresponds to TRBD1 (6 bases). V was cut by 3 bases and J by 5 bases, with 14 bases left in between. This CDR3 is built from 14 residues. CDR1 and CDR2 (germline): SGHRS, YFSETQ. The CDR3 sequence: CASSSARQDYGYTF. The CDR3 DNA reads TGCGCCAGCAGCTCCGCTCGACAGGATTATGGCTACACCTTC. Using reference TRBV5-1 and TRBJ1-2 for the parts outside the CDR3, the full variable domain is KAGVTQTPRYLIKTRGQQVTLSCSPISGHRSVSWYQQTPGQGLQFLFEYFSETQRNKGNFPGRFSGRQFSNSRSEMNVSTLELGDSALYLCASSSARQDYGYTFGSGTRLTVV.

The chain joins TRBV29-1 to TRBJ2-2; a possible D gene is TRBD1 (5 bases). Germline assignment: CDR1 SQVTM and CDR2 ANQGSEA. The CDR3 is 18 residues long. V was pared by 5 bases and J by 2 bases, with 24 bases between. The CDR3 protein is CSVSLLARGRSNTGELFF. CDR3 sequence (DNA): TGCAGCGTTAGTCTACTGGCTAGGGGCAGGTCCAACACCGGGGAGCTGTTTTTT.

Written as DNA, the CDR3 is TGTGCCAGCAGCTTAGGACAGGGAAATGAGCAGTTCTTC. This gives the protein CASSLGQGNEQFF. This chain joins TRBV5-4 and TRBJ2-1, with 8 bases that match TRBD1. The V gene end was trimmed by 2 bases and the J gene end by 7 bases; junction bases not matched to a gene: 2. CDR3 length: 13 residues. The germline V gene encodes CDR1 SGHNT and CDR2 YYREEE (reference sequence). The entire variable domain, with the rest obtained from reference TRBV5-4 and TRBJ2-1, is as follows: ETGVTQSPTHLIKTRGQQVTLRCSSQSGHNTVSWYQQALGQGPQFIFQYYREEENGRGNFPPRFSGLQFPNYSSELNVNALELDDSALYLCASSLGQGNEQFFGPGTRLTVL.

The rearrangement joins TRBV19 to TRBJ2-5, with TRBD2 as a possible D gene (5 bases). V shed 6 bases and J shed 5 bases, with 13 bases lying between them. The CDR3 has 13 amino acids. From germline, CDR1 is LNHDA and CDR2 SQIVND (reference sequence). The CDR3 region has the DNA TGTGCCAGTAGACAAGAGCGAGGGGAGACCCAGTACTTC. This gives the protein CASRQERGETQYF.

This chain links TRBV20-1 with TRBJ1-1, with a weak D call TRBD1 (6 bases). The CDR3 has 11 amino acids. Germline V gene data show CDR1 as DFQATT and CDR2 as SNEGSKA (reference sequence). CDR3 sequence: CKGGGDTEAFF. CDR3 DNA: TGCAAAGGGGGAGGGGACACTGAAGCTTTCTTT.

There are a few counts of this clone. This sequence joins TRBV6-1 and TRBJ1-5, with TRBD1 matching over 7 bases. Unmatched junction bases numbered 10, after V lost 10 bases and J lost 7 bases. The CDR3 contains 13 residues. The germline V gene encodes CDR1 MNHNS and CDR2 SASEGT. The CDR3 DNA sequence: TGTGCCACCAGGGGGGGGCCTGGACAGCCCCAGCATTTT. It specifies CATRGGPGQPQHF.

The chain joins TRBV30 to TRBJ1-1, with D possibly being TRBD1 (6 bases). Germline CDR1 and CDR2: GTSNPN and SVGIG (reference sequence). Deletions cut 3 bases from V and 1 base from J, with 15 bases between. The CDR3 contains 15 residues. The CDR3 loop reads CAWSDRNQGNTEAFF. The CDR3 region has the DNA TGTGCCTGGAGCGACAGGAACCAGGGGAACACTGAAGCTTTCTTT.

The chain carries TRBV30 and TRBJ2-5, with no clear D. The V gene's germline CDR1 is GTSNPN and CDR2 SVGIG (reference sequence). Trimming removed 2 bases at V and 0 bases at J, with 4 bases between. This CDR3 has 12 residues. DNA for the CDR3: TGTGCCTGGAGTTACAACCAAGAGACCCAGTACTTC. Encoded protein: CAWSYNQETQYF.

The rearrangement links TRBV11-1 to TRBJ1-2, with TRBD1 as a possible D gene (5 bases). The CDR3 extends over 13 amino acids. V was trimmed by 3 bases and J by 2 bases, leaving 7 bases between them. Germline values: CDR1 SGHAT, CDR2 FQDESV (reference sequence). CDR3 in amino acids: CASSLTANYGYTF. CDR3 in DNA: TGTGCCAGCAGCTTGACAGCAAACTATGGCTACACCTTC.

This chain joins TRBV2 and TRBJ2-3; D may be TRBD2 (5 bases). The CDR3 consists of 14 residues. Germline CDR1 and CDR2: SNHLY and FYNNEI. Trimming removed 7 bases from V and 2 bases from J, with 13 bases in between. CDR3: CASTIRGDTDTQYF. The CDR3 DNA follows: TGTGCCAGCACGATACGGGGAGACACAGATACGCAGTATTTT.

This chain uses TRBV29-1 with TRBJ2-1, with 7 bases identical to TRBD1. CDR1 SQVTM and CDR2 ANQGSEA come from the germline V gene. The V segment lost 8 bases and the J segment 4 bases; nucleotides outside the gene matches: 8. The length of the CDR3 is 13 residues. The CDR3, as DNA: TGCAGCCAAAACAGGGGAACTTACAATGAGCAGTTCTTC. Residues: CSQNRGTYNEQFF.

The V and J genes are TRBV29-1 and TRBJ2-3; unclear D gene. The germline V gene has CDR1 SQVTM and CDR2 ANQGSEA. V shed 7 bases and J shed 1 base, with 18 bases lying between them. The CDR3 is 15 residues long. CDR3 amino acids: CSAVPRSSGTDTQYF. The CDR3 DNA reads as TGCAGCGCTGTGCCGAGGAGTAGTGGCACAGATACGCAGTATTTT.

The gene calls are TRBV30 and TRBJ1-3, with a weak D call TRBD1 (5 bases). The CDR3 runs 15 residues. Germline CDR1 and CDR2: GTSNPN and SVGIG (reference sequence). Deletions cut 3 bases from V and 0 bases from J, with 12 bases between. In nucleotides, the CDR3 is TGTGCCTGGAGAATCATGACAGACTCTGGAAACACCATATATTTT. Translating it yields CAWRIMTDSGNTIYF.

The chain links TRBV7-9 to TRBJ2-3; possible D gene TRBD2, 6 bases. Germline V gene sequence: CDR1 SEHNR, CDR2 FQNEAQ (reference sequence). V shed 5 bases and J shed 2 bases, with 17 bases lying between them. The CDR3 covers 16 residues. The CDR3 sequence is CASSLSLRGDTDTQYF. CDR3 nucleotides: TGTGCCAGCAGCCTAAGCCTGCGGGGAGACACAGATACGCAGTATTTT.

The rearrangement links TRBV7-2 to TRBJ1-1, with 8 nucleotides matching TRBD1. The germline gives CDR1 SGHTA, CDR2 FQGNSA. The CDR3 extends over 15 amino acids. The J segment lost 3 bases and the V segment lost 5 bases, leaving 8 bases of the junction unmatched. The CDR3 DNA follows: TGTGCCAGCAGCGCGCAGGGACAGGTGCACACTGAAGCTTTCTTT. This gives the protein CASSAQGQVHTEAFF.

This clone appeared a few times. The rearrangement links TRBV10-3 to TRBJ2-7, with 7 bases identical to TRBD1. This CDR3 is 13 amino acids long. Trimming cost V 4 bases and J 2 bases; bases outside gene matches: 2. Germline lookup yields CDR1 ENHRY and CDR2 SYGVKD. The DNA for the CDR3 is TGTGCCATCAGTGGACAGGGCACCTACGAGCAGTACTTC. This codes for CAISGQGTYEQYF.

The rearrangement links TRBV5-6 to TRBJ1-4, with 9 bases that match TRBD1. V shed 0 bases and J 11 bases; nucleotides not matched to a gene: 14. This CDR3 has 17 residues. Looked up from germline, CDR1 is SGHDT and CDR2 is YYEEEE. CDR3 nucleotide sequence: TGTGCCAGCAGCTTGGTTCTGAGGACAGGGGAGAGGGAGAAACTGTTTTTT. Translation: CASSLVLRTGEREKLFF.